A selection of T cell receptor beta chains follows, all from one sample in a study of T cells after yellow fever vaccination. TCRdb used MiXCR to reprocess the 5' RACE reads, holding one entry per CDR3 protein. The sample consists of approximately 600,000 distinct CDR3 sequences, about 12% of them appearing once. This sample comprised PBMCs, obtained on the day of the yellow fever booster vaccination. The source of these receptors is a man aged 25 to 40 who received the YFV17D yellow fever vaccine. CDR3s include the opening cysteine and the closing phenylalanine or tryptophan. D genes are given only for firm matches. A clone size is listed for some rows: how often the clone was seen (once, few, many), or a class if it is expanded.

d_gene: NA
abundance: NA
j_gene: TRBJ2-1
v_gene: TRBV10-3
CDR3nt: TGTGCCATCAGTGTGGGTGGTCATATCTCCTACAATGAGCAGTTCTTC
CDR3aa: CAISVGGHISYNEQFF

d_gene: NA
abundance: NA
j_gene: TRBJ2-7
v_gene: TRBV5-6
CDR3nt: TGTGCCAGCAGCTTGAACCGGCGTACCCCCTACTACGAGCAGTACTTC
CDR3aa: CASSLNRRTPYYEQYF

d_gene: TRBD1
abundance: NA
j_gene: TRBJ1-6
v_gene: TRBV20-1
CDR3nt: TGCAGTGCAAAGACAGGGGGCGTCGATAGATCACCCCTCCACTTT
CDR3aa: CSAKTGGVDRSPLHF

d_gene: NA
abundance: few
j_gene: TRBJ2-7
v_gene: TRBV27
CDR3nt: TGTGCCAGCAGTCTGTCTATGCCTAACGACGAGCAGTACTTC
CDR3aa: CASSLSMPNDEQYF

d_gene: TRBD2
abundance: few
j_gene: TRBJ2-3
v_gene: TRBV9
CDR3nt: TGTGCCAGCAGCGTGCATGGGGCGGGAGAGACGCAGTATTTT
CDR3aa: CASSVHGAGETQYF

d_gene: NA
abundance: NA
j_gene: TRBJ1-4
v_gene: TRBV2
CDR3nt: TGTGCCAGCAGTGAAGCAAGGGTTGGACCAGAAAAACTGTTTTTT
CDR3aa: CASSEARVGPEKLFF

d_gene: NA
abundance: many
j_gene: TRBJ2-7
v_gene: TRBV12-3/TRBV12-4
CDR3nt: TGTGCCAGCAGTTTAGGTCAGGCGGAGCAGTACTTC
CDR3aa: CASSLGQAEQYF

d_gene: NA
abundance: few
j_gene: TRBJ1-2
v_gene: TRBV3-1
CDR3nt: TGTGCCAGCAGCCAAGGAGGTTGGGACTATGGCTACACCTTC
CDR3aa: CASSQGGWDYGYTF

d_gene: TRBD1
abundance: NA
j_gene: TRBJ1-2
v_gene: TRBV5-6
CDR3nt: TGTGCCAGCAGCCCGGACAGGGGGCTTTTTGGCTACACCTTC
CDR3aa: CASSPDRGLFGYTF

d_gene: NA
abundance: many
j_gene: TRBJ2-3
v_gene: TRBV5-1
CDR3nt: TGCGCCAGCAGTGTCGGGGGACGGAGCACAGATACGCAGTATTTT
CDR3aa: CASSVGGRSTDTQYF

d_gene: TRBD1
abundance: few
j_gene: TRBJ2-7
v_gene: TRBV5-1
CDR3nt: TGCGCCAGCAGCCTCGACAGGGTCGAGTACTTC
CDR3aa: CASSLDRVEYF

d_gene: NA
abundance: NA
j_gene: TRBJ1-1
v_gene: TRBV6-2/TRBV6-3
CDR3nt: TGTGCCAGCAAGGTACAGCGGAACACTGAAGCTTTCTTT
CDR3aa: CASKVQRNTEAFF

d_gene: TRBD1
abundance: NA
j_gene: TRBJ2-1
v_gene: TRBV2
CDR3nt: TGTGCCAGCAGTGATCGGACAGGGGTTATGTTCTTC
CDR3aa: CASSDRTGVMFF

d_gene: TRBD1
abundance: few
j_gene: TRBJ2-1
v_gene: TRBV5-4
CDR3nt: TGTGCCAGCAGCTGGGGACAGGAGTACAATGAGCAGTTCTTC
CDR3aa: CASSWGQEYNEQFF

d_gene: NA
abundance: NA
j_gene: TRBJ1-1
v_gene: TRBV5-6
CDR3nt: TGTGCCAGCAGCTTGGTCAGGGGTAGCGACACTGAAGCTTTCTTT
CDR3aa: CASSLVRGSDTEAFF

d_gene: TRBD2
abundance: NA
j_gene: TRBJ2-7
v_gene: TRBV7-2
CDR3nt: TGTGCCAGCAGCTTAATGGGGACTAGCGGGAGCGAGCAGTACTTC
CDR3aa: CASSLMGTSGSEQYF

d_gene: NA
abundance: few
j_gene: TRBJ2-2
v_gene: TRBV19
CDR3nt: TGTGCCAGTAGTGTCCTGCCGCCCACCGGGGAGCTGTTTTTT
CDR3aa: CASSVLPPTGELFF

d_gene: NA
abundance: few
j_gene: TRBJ2-1
v_gene: TRBV6-5
CDR3nt: TGTGCCAGCAGTTACGGGAGCTGGGGCAGGGATGAGCAGTTCTTC
CDR3aa: CASSYGSWGRDEQFF

d_gene: NA
abundance: few
j_gene: TRBJ2-7
v_gene: TRBV5-1
CDR3nt: TGCGCCAGCAGACTGGACAGATCCTACGAGCAGTACTTC
CDR3aa: CASRLDRSYEQYF

d_gene: NA
abundance: many
j_gene: TRBJ2-5
v_gene: TRBV28
CDR3nt: TGTGCCAGCAGTTTTATGCAGGGAAGGGAGACCCAGTACTTC
CDR3aa: CASSFMQGRETQYF

d_gene: NA
abundance: few
j_gene: TRBJ2-3
v_gene: TRBV20-1
CDR3nt: TGCTGTTTCAAGGCGGTAGGCGATACGCAGTATTTT
CDR3aa: CCFKAVGDTQYF

d_gene: NA
abundance: NA
j_gene: TRBJ1-6
v_gene: TRBV4-3
CDR3nt: TGCGCCAGCAGCCAACTGAGAGGAAGATATAATTCACCCCTCCACTTT
CDR3aa: CASSQLRGRYNSPLHF

d_gene: NA
abundance: NA
j_gene: TRBJ2-2
v_gene: TRBV7-8
CDR3nt: TGTGCCAGCAGCTTAGAGCCGGGCGCCGGGGAGCTGTTTTTT
CDR3aa: CASSLEPGAGELFF

d_gene: TRBD2
abundance: many
j_gene: TRBJ2-3
v_gene: TRBV5-6
CDR3nt: TGTGCCAGCAGCTTGGTGGGGCTAGCGGGAGGACATCTTACAGATACGCAGTATTTT
CDR3aa: CASSLVGLAGGHLTDTQYF

d_gene: NA
abundance: NA
j_gene: TRBJ1-2
v_gene: TRBV7-2
CDR3nt: TGTGCCAGCAGCCCCCGGTCCACCATCTCTTTTGAGGGCTACACCTTC
CDR3aa: CASSPRSTISFEGYTF

d_gene: TRBD2
abundance: few
j_gene: TRBJ2-2
v_gene: TRBV9
CDR3nt: TGTGCCAGCAGCCTTAGCGGGGGAGCTCCCGGGGAGCTGTTTTTT
CDR3aa: CASSLSGGAPGELFF

d_gene: NA
abundance: many
j_gene: TRBJ2-1
v_gene: TRBV11-3
CDR3nt: TGTGCCAGCAGCCTAAGTACTAGTTTCGATGAGCAGTTCTTC
CDR3aa: CASSLSTSFDEQFF

d_gene: NA
abundance: many
j_gene: TRBJ2-7
v_gene: TRBV7-2
CDR3nt: TGTGCCAGCAGCTTGGTATCAGGGCAGGAGGACGAGCAGTACTTC
CDR3aa: CASSLVSGQEDEQYF

d_gene: NA
abundance: few
j_gene: TRBJ2-7
v_gene: TRBV6-2/TRBV6-3
CDR3nt: TGTGCCAGCAGTTACTCAGGTCTCGAGCGGGCGGACTACGAGCAGTACTTC
CDR3aa: CASSYSGLERADYEQYF

d_gene: NA
abundance: NA
j_gene: TRBJ2-2
v_gene: TRBV19
CDR3nt: TGTGCCAGTAGTCCACCCTCCGGAGGGGGTGGGGAGCTGTTTTTT
CDR3aa: CASSPPSGGGGELFF

d_gene: TRBD1
abundance: NA
j_gene: TRBJ2-7
v_gene: TRBV27
CDR3nt: TGTGCCAGCAGGGGGACAGGGACCTCCTACGAGCAGTACTTC
CDR3aa: CASRGTGTSYEQYF

d_gene: NA
abundance: many
j_gene: TRBJ2-7
v_gene: TRBV3-1
CDR3nt: TGTGCCAGCAGCCAAGTTAGCTACGAGCAGTACTTC
CDR3aa: CASSQVSYEQYF

d_gene: TRBD1
abundance: NA
j_gene: TRBJ1-3
v_gene: TRBV19
CDR3nt: TGTGCCAGTAGTGTCGGGACAGGAAGTTCTGGAAACACCATATATTTT
CDR3aa: CASSVGTGSSGNTIYF

d_gene: TRBD1
abundance: once
j_gene: TRBJ2-5
v_gene: TRBV29-1
CDR3nt: TGCAGCCCCCAGGGGGTCGGAGAGACCCAGTACTTC
CDR3aa: CSPQGVGETQYF

d_gene: NA
abundance: NA
j_gene: TRBJ2-7
v_gene: TRBV2
CDR3nt: TGTGCCAGCAGTGTAGGTACGCCCAGTGAGCAGTACTTC
CDR3aa: CASSVGTPSEQYF

d_gene: NA
abundance: many
j_gene: TRBJ2-1
v_gene: TRBV20-1
CDR3nt: TGCAGTGCTACACCGTCCTACAATGAGCAGTTCTTC
CDR3aa: CSATPSYNEQFF

d_gene: NA
abundance: NA
j_gene: TRBJ1-5
v_gene: TRBV20-1
CDR3nt: TGCAGTGCTAGAGATGATAAGAATCAGCCCCAGCATTTT
CDR3aa: CSARDDKNQPQHF

d_gene: NA
abundance: few
j_gene: TRBJ2-2
v_gene: TRBV10-1
CDR3nt: TGCGCCAGCAGGGTCCGAACGGGCACCGGGGAGCTGTTTTTT
CDR3aa: CASRVRTGTGELFF

d_gene: TRBD1
abundance: many
j_gene: TRBJ2-7
v_gene: TRBV10-1
CDR3nt: TGCGCCAGCAGTCCGGGACAGGCGGGTTCGAAGTACTTC
CDR3aa: CASSPGQAGSKYF

d_gene: NA
abundance: NA
j_gene: TRBJ1-1
v_gene: TRBV19
CDR3nt: TGTGCCAGTAGTAACAGCCTTGAAGCTTTCTTT
CDR3aa: CASSNSLEAFF

d_gene: NA
abundance: few
j_gene: TRBJ1-1
v_gene: TRBV7-4
CDR3nt: TGTGCCAGCAGCCGACCCGGGCAAACGGTGGACACTGAAGCTTTCTTT
CDR3aa: CASSRPGQTVDTEAFF